This TCR beta chain was sequenced in a study of blood T cell repertoires in COVID-19. At the level of the study: Samples came from the United States, Italy and Spain, spanning acute and convalescent COVID-19. PBMCs, B-cell-depleted T cells, or T cells were the source of the cDNA or gDNA that made up the material.

Using immunoSEQ multiplex PCR, the repertoire was profiled, and TCRdb retains in-frame clones only, with some absent. The repertoire has about 130,000 clones, 60% to 85% of them found once; the top ten carry roughly a fifth. The sequenced sample was peripheral blood. This receptor was obtained from a man older than 75 with acute or convalescent COVID-19.

CDR3 DNA sequence: TGTGCCAGCAGCTCCCGACAGGGGAAGAACACTGAAGCTTTCTTT. It encodes CASSSRQGKNTEAFF. The V and J genes are TRBV7-9 and TRBJ1-1, with 8 bases that match TRBD1. Trimming at V came to 4 bases and at J to 1 base, leaving 5 bases not matched to a gene. CDR3 length equals 15 residues. Per the germline V gene, CDR1 is SEHNR and CDR2 is FQNEAQ (reference sequence).